This record concerns one T cell receptor beta chain sequence. The data stem from a study of OX40 agonist ivuxolimab in advanced cancers. Whole-study context: Across the patients, intravenous ivuxolimab was delivered every 2 weeks at 0.01 to 10 mg/kg. Under the entry rules, prior anti-PD-1, anti-PD-L1 or anti-CTLA-4 therapy was allowed, and roughly 41% had some.

V shed 1 base and J 4 bases; nucleotides not matched to a gene: 10. The CDR3 is made up of 18 amino acids. CDR1 is PRHDT and CDR2 is FYEKMQ in the germline V gene (reference sequence). Profiled with immunoSEQ multiplex PCR; TCRdb holds only in-frame clones, not every one. Among tens of thousands of clones listed, 70% to 90% were seen once. This clonotype was obtained from an adult with an advanced solid tumor such as melanoma, head and neck, liver or kidney cancer. This rearrangement joins TRBV13 to TRBJ2-2; 9 bases align to TRBD1. This specimen was CD4+ or CD8+ T cells sorted from blood, taken in a trial of the OX40 agonist ivuxolimab. The CDR3 DNA reads TGTGCCAGCAGCTTAGACTGGGACAGGGAGAGGTTCACCGGGGAGCTGTTTTTT. Translating it yields CASSLDWDRERFTGELFF.